Listed here are 25 T cell receptor beta chains from one sample, sequenced in a study of OX40 agonist ivuxolimab in advanced cancers. The table came from immunoSEQ multiplex PCR; TCRdb's copy has only in-frame clones and leaves some out. The sample includes 40,000 or so clones, 88% seen only once; the top ten take around 12%. The sequencing here drew on CD4+ or CD8+ T cells sorted from blood, taken in a trial of the OX40 agonist ivuxolimab. These receptors came from an adult with an advanced solid tumor such as melanoma, head and neck, liver or kidney cancer.

This clone was counted a single time. This rearrangement joins TRBV27 to TRBJ1-3, with 7 positions matching TRBD1. Germline V gives CDR1 MNHEY, CDR2 SMNVEV (reference sequence). Trimming took 2 bases from V and 2 from J; bases not matched to a gene: 3. This CDR3 has 15 residues. The CDR3 DNA is TGTGCCAGCAGTTTAGGTACAGGGGCTGGAAACACCATATATTTT. This encodes CASSLGTGAGNTIYF.

Written as DNA, the CDR3 is TGTGCCAGCAGTGAAGCCGTCAATAATGAGCAGTTCTTC. Translation: CASSEAVNNEQFF. This sequence joins TRBV2 and TRBJ2-1, with D unclear. The CDR3 contains 13 residues. Germline-derived CDR1 and CDR2 are SNHLY and FYNNEI. V was shortened by 0 bases and J by 7 bases, with 7 bases between the two germline ends.

This rearrangement joins TRBV19 to TRBJ1-3; no clear D. The CDR3 is 15 residues long. Trimming took 5 bases from V and 5 from J, leaving 16 bases between them. Germline loops: CDR1 LNHDA, CDR2 SQIVND (reference sequence). Here the CDR3 reads CASSSSPVARNTIYF. The CDR3 nucleotides read TGTGCCAGTAGTTCCTCCCCGGTGGCGAGAAACACCATATATTTT.

This sequence joins TRBV5-1 and TRBJ2-7, with D hard to call. Germline V gene data show CDR1 as SGHRS and CDR2 as YFSETQ. V lost 0 bases to trimming and J lost 5 bases, with 9 bases between them. The CDR3 spans 13 residues. CDR3 region: CASSLAPMDEQYF. The CDR3 bases are TGCGCCAGCAGCTTGGCTCCGATGGACGAGCAGTACTTC.

This chain connects TRBV19 to TRBJ2-1; a weak D match, TRBD1 (6 bases). CDR1 and CDR2 from the germline V gene are LNHDA and SQIVND (reference sequence). V shed 6 bases and J shed 7 bases, with 13 bases lying between them. The CDR3 contains 13 residues. The CDR3 DNA reads TGTGCCAGTAGCTCCAGGGGTTGGAATGAGCAGTTCTTC. Protein: CASSSRGWNEQFF.

The chain links TRBV11-2 to TRBJ2-7; 14 bases map to TRBD2. V shed 3 bases, J shed 2 bases, and the junction held 3 bases outside the gene matches. From germline, CDR1 is SGHAT and CDR2 FQNNGV. There are 16 residues in the CDR3. CDR3 DNA: TGTGCCAGCAGCTTGGGACTAGCGGGAGACCCCTACGAGCAGTACTTC. Translation gives CASSLGLAGDPYEQYF.

This clone was seen a few times. The same CDR3 also results from other DNA sequences found in this sample. V usage is TRBV5-1 and J usage is TRBJ2-3; D is ambiguous. This CDR3 is 14 amino acids long. Trimming removed 2 bases at V and 2 bases at J, with 9 bases between. CDR1 is SGHRS and CDR2 is YFSETQ in the germline V gene. CDR3 sequence reads: CASSLYRDTDTQYF. CDR3 DNA: TGCGCCAGCAGCTTATACAGAGACACAGATACGCAGTATTTT.

V usage is TRBV7-6 and J usage is TRBJ1-4; TRBD1 is a possible D gene (5 bases). The CDR3 is 17 residues long. Trimming stripped 1 base from V and 1 base from J, with 13 bases between. Germline lookup yields CDR1 SGHVS and CDR2 FNYEAQ. The CDR3 bases are TGTGCCAGCAGCTTAGTTCTTACAGGTGGAACTAATGAAAAACTGTTTTTT. It translates to CASSLVLTGGTNEKLFF.

The chain employs TRBV19 and TRBJ1-2, with a weak D call TRBD1 (6 bases). Germline values: CDR1 LNHDA, CDR2 SQIVND (reference sequence). The V gene lost 3 bases and the J gene lost 1 base, with 15 bases spanning the gap. This CDR3 contains 16 residues. CDR3 sequence (DNA): TGTGCCAGTAGTATCGGCCCGGCAGGGGATAACTATGGCTACACCTTC. Residues: CASSIGPAGDNYGYTF.

This chain joins TRBV5-1 and TRBJ1-1; D is unresolved. With 0 bases removed from V and 0 bases from J, the gap between germline ends came to 9 bases. Germline assignment: CDR1 SGHRS and CDR2 YFSETQ. The CDR3 sequence is 15 residues long. The CDR3 sequence is CASSLGAGLNTEAFF. As DNA, the CDR3 is TGCGCCAGCAGCTTGGGAGCAGGCTTGAACACTGAAGCTTTCTTT.

The chain combines TRBV6-1 with TRBJ2-7; 9 bases are shared with TRBD2. Germline V CDR1 and CDR2: MNHNS, SASEGT. V lost 3 bases, J lost 6 bases, and 9 bases stayed unmatched. CDR3 size: 15 residues. The CDR3 DNA follows: TGTGCCAGCAGTGATGGGATAGCGGGAGCTCGCGAGCAGTACTTC. Its protein product is CASSDGIAGAREQYF.

This clone was picked up one time. The rearrangement uses TRBV5-6 and TRBJ1-2; D ambiguous. V lost 5 bases and J lost 6, with 8 bases in between. The germline V gene encodes CDR1 SGHDT and CDR2 YYEEEE. The CDR3 extends over 11 amino acids. The chain's CDR3 is CASSLKDGYTF. CDR3 nucleotides: TGTGCCAGCAGTTTGAAGGATGGCTACACCTTC.

This chain connects TRBV19 to TRBJ2-1, with TRBD2 identical over 8 bases. V lost 5 bases, J lost 4 bases, and 10 bases stayed unmatched. The length of the CDR3 is 16 residues. The V gene's germline CDR1 is LNHDA and CDR2 SQIVND (reference sequence). CDR3 loop: CASSASGTSGYNEQFF. CDR3 DNA: TGTGCCAGTAGTGCCTCCGGGACTAGTGGATACAATGAGCAGTTCTTC. The complete variable domain, with remaining parts taken from reference TRBV19 and TRBJ2-1, reads DGGITQSPKYLFRKEGQNVTLSCEQNLNHDAMYWYRQDPGQGLRLIYYSQIVNDFQKGDIAEGYSVSREKKESFPLTVTSAQKNPTAFYLCASSASGTSGYNEQFFGPGTRLTVL.

This clone was detected once. The J gene is TRBJ2-7, the V gene TRBV5-3; D is uncertain. TRBV5-3 is an ORF for which the function is uncertain. The CDR3 is made up of 13 amino acids. Trimming cost V 0 bases and J 1 base, with 5 bases left between them. The CDR3 loop is CARSLGISYEQYF. CDR3 nucleotide sequence: TGTGCCAGAAGCTTGGGAATATCCTACGAGCAGTACTTC.

The chain recombines TRBV18 with TRBJ1-1; 7 nucleotides line up with TRBD1. The CDR3 consists of 14 residues. V shed 3 bases, J shed 5 bases, and the junction held 6 bases outside the gene matches. Germline CDR1 reads KGHSH; CDR2 reads LQKENI. CDR3 coding DNA: TGTGCCAGCTCACCCCCGGACAGGCGGACTGAAGCTTTCTTT. This sequence encodes CASSPPDRRTEAFF.

The V and J genes are TRBV15 and TRBJ2-1, with D unclear. The CDR3 length is 12 residues. V was pared by 5 bases and J by 15 bases, with 17 bases between. Germline V gives CDR1 LNHNV, CDR2 YYDKDF (reference sequence). The CDR3 here is CATSPTAGGLFF. The CDR3 DNA sequence: TGTGCCACCAGCCCAACGGCAGGCGGATTGTTCTTC.

The chain carries TRBV11-1 and TRBJ2-3, with TRBD1 matching over 9 bases. With V trimmed by 4 bases and J by 4 bases, 6 bases remained unmatched. The CDR3 has 15 residues. Germline V gene lookup returns CDR1 SGHAT and CDR2 FQDESV (reference sequence). Here the CDR3 DNA reads TGTGCCAGCAGCTCCCGGGACAGGGTGGCAGATACGCAGTATTTT. Translated: CASSSRDRVADTQYF. Together with reference TRBV11-1 and TRBJ2-3, the CDR3 gives the full variable domain: EAEVAQSPRYKITEKSQAVAFWCDPISGHATLYWYRQILGQGPELLVQFQDESVVDDSQLPKDRFSAERLKGVDSTLKIQPAELGDSAMYLCASSSRDRVADTQYFGPGTRLTVL.

V gene TRBV6-5 combines with J gene TRBJ2-2; no firm D call. CDR1 and CDR2 (germline): MNHEY, SVGAGI. The V end was cut by 11 bases, the J end by 6 bases, with 10 bases between. The CDR3 is made up of 11 amino acids. Here the CDR3 reads CAPSRAGELFF. DNA for the CDR3: TGTGCCCCATCCCGGGCCGGGGAGCTGTTTTTT.

The J gene is TRBJ2-2, the V gene TRBV9; 9 positions match TRBD1. Germline assignment: CDR1 SGDLS and CDR2 YYNGEE. V lost 3 bases and J lost 4; bases outside the gene matches: 7. This CDR3 is 16 amino acids long. Written as DNA, the CDR3 is TGTGCCAGCAGCGCCGCCGGGACAGGGTCCACCGGGGAGCTGTTTTTT. It translates to CASSAAGTGSTGELFF.

Comment on this clone: Other DNA sequences from this sample encode an identical CDR3 as well. J is TRBJ2-2 and V is TRBV5-6; D possibly corresponds to TRBD1 (5 bases). Looked up from germline, CDR1 is SGHDT and CDR2 is YYEEEE. V lost 0 bases and J lost 5, with 11 bases in between. This CDR3 contains 15 residues. CDR3 loop: CASSLGGTGTGELFF. DNA for the CDR3: TGTGCCAGCAGCTTGGGCGGTACAGGAACCGGGGAGCTGTTTTTT.

The gene calls are TRBV6-1 and TRBJ1-1; 7 nucleotides align to TRBD1. Germline V gene data show CDR1 as MNHNS and CDR2 as SASEGT. There are 14 residues in the CDR3. CDR3 region: CVAEAGTANTEAFF. In nucleotides, the CDR3 is TGTGTCGCGGAGGCTGGGACAGCGAACACTGAAGCTTTCTTT.

This sequence joins TRBV7-8 and TRBJ1-5, with 10 bases that match TRBD1. There are 15 residues in the CDR3. Germline CDR1 reads SGHVS; CDR2 reads FQNEAQ. Losses at the gene ends were 1 base for V and 6 bases for J; bases not matched to a gene: 3. This CDR3 reads CASSLGTGGGQPQHF. The CDR3 DNA reads as TGTGCCAGCAGCTTAGGGACAGGGGGAGGTCAGCCCCAGCATTTT.

Only one count was recorded for this clone. The chain has TRBV28 and TRBJ2-4; 8 nucleotides align to TRBD1. The J segment lost 8 bases and the V segment lost 4 bases, leaving 10 bases of the junction unmatched. Germline CDR1 is MDHEN and CDR2 is SYDVKM. CDR3 length: 15 residues. In DNA form, the CDR3 reads TGTGCCAGCAGTTCAGGGGGCGTTTTAAGGTACATTCAGTACTTC. Its translation: CASSSGGVLRYIQYF.

This clone was counted a single time. The V and J genes are TRBV18 and TRBJ1-1, with D perhaps matching TRBD1 (6 bases). CDR1 is KGHSH, CDR2 LQKENI, per germline. V was pared by 0 bases and J by 4 bases, with 15 bases between. This CDR3 comprises 16 residues. Written as DNA, the CDR3 is TGTGCCAGCTCACCACCTGCAGGGGCTATGAGCACTGAAGCTTTCTTT. Residues: CASSPPAGAMSTEAFF.

This sequence joins TRBV14 and TRBJ2-7; a possible D gene is TRBD2 (7 bases). V shed 4 bases and J shed 3 bases, with 16 bases lying between them. CDR1 is SGHDN, CDR2 FVKESK, per germline. The CDR3 runs 15 residues. The CDR3 here is CASSRYREGFYEQYF. The CDR3 nucleotides read TGTGCCAGCAGCCGCTACAGGGAGGGTTTCTACGAGCAGTACTTC.